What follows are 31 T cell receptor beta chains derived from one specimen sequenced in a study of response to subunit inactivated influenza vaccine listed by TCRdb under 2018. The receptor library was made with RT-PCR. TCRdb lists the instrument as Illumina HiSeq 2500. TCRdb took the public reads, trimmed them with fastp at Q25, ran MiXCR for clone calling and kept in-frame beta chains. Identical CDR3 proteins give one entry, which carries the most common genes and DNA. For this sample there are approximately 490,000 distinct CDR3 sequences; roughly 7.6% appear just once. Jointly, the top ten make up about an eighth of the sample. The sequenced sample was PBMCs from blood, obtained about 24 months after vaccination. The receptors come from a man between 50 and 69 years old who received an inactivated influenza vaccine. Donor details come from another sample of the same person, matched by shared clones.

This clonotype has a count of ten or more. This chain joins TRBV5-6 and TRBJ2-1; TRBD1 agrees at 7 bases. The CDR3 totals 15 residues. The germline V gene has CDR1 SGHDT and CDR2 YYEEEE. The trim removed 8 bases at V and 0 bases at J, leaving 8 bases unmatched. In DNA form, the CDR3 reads TGTGCCAGACGACGGGACAGAGGCTCCTACAATGAGCAGTTCTTC. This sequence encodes CARRRDRGSYNEQFF.

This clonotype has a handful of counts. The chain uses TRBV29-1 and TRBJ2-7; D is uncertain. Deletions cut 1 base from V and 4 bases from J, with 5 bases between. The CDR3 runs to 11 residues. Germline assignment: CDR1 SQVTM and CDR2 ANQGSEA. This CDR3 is CSVEAAYEQYF. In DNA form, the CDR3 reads TGCAGCGTTGAAGCCGCATACGAGCAGTACTTC.

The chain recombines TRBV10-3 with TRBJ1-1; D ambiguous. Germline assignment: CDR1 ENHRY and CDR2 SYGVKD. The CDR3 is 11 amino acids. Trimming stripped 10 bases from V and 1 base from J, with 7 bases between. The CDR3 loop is CATGENTEAFF. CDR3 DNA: TGTGCCACCGGGGAGAACACTGAAGCTTTCTTT.

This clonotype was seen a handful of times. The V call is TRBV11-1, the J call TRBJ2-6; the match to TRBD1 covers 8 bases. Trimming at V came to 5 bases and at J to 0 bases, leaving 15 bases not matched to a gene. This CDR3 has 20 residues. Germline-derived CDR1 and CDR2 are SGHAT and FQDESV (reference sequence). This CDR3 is CASSPTRTGSEGSGANVLTF. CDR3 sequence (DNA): TGTGCCAGCAGCCCAACCCGGACAGGGTCCGAGGGCTCTGGGGCCAACGTCCTGACTTTC.

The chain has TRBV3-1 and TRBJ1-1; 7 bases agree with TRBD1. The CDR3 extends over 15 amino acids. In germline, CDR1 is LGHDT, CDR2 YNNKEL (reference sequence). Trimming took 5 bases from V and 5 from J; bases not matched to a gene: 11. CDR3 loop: CASSNPTGRGTEAFF. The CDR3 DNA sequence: TGTGCCAGCAGCAATCCGACAGGGAGGGGTACTGAAGCTTTCTTT.

The CDR3 DNA reads as TGTGCCAGCAGCTTAGCGGGACGGGTTAACTATGGCTACACCTTC. Protein sequence: CASSLAGRVNYGYTF. The gene calls are TRBV7-8 and TRBJ1-2; TRBD1 might be the D (5 bases). CDR1 is SGHVS, CDR2 FQNEAQ, per germline. This CDR3 is 15 amino acids long. Deletions cut 0 bases from V and 1 base from J, with 9 bases between.

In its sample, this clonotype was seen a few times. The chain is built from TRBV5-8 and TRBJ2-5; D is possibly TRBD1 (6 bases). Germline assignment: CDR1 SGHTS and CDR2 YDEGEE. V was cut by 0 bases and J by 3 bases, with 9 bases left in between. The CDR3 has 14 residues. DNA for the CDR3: TGTGCCAGCAGCTTGGGGACAGCTAAAGAGACCCAGTACTTC. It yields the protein CASSLGTAKETQYF. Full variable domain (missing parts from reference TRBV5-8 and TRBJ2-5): EAGVTQSPTHLIKTRGQQATLRCSPISGHTSVYWYQQALGLGLQFLLWYDEGEERNRGNFPPRFSGRQFPNYSSELNVNALELEDSALYLCASSLGTAKETQYFGPGTRLLVL.

For the CDR3, the DNA is TGTGCCTGGAGTGTACAGCACCAAGAGACCCAGTACTTC. This sequence encodes CAWSVQHQETQYF. The gene calls are TRBV30 and TRBJ2-5; D not certain. This CDR3 comprises 13 residues. Trimming removed 0 bases at V and 0 bases at J, with 5 bases between. The germline V gene encodes CDR1 GTSNPN and CDR2 SVGIG (reference sequence).

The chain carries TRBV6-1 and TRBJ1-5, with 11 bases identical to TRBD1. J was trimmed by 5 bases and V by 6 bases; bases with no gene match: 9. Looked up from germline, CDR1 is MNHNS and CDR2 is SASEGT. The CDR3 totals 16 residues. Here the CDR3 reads CASRLPGQGVYQPQHF. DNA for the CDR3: TGTGCCAGCAGGCTCCCGGGACAGGGGGTTTATCAGCCCCAGCATTTT.

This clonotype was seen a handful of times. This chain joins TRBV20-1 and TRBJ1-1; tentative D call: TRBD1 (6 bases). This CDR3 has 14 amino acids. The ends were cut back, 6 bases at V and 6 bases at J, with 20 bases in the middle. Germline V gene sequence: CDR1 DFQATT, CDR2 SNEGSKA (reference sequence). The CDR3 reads CSAQGRDLVAEAFF. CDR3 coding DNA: TGCAGTGCCCAGGGGAGGGACCTAGTCGCTGAAGCTTTCTTT.

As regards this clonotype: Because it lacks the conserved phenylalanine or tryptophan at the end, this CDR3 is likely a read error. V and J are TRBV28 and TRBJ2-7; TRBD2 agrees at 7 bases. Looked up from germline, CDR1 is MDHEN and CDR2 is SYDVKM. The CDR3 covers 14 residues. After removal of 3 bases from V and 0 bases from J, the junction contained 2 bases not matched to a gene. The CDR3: CASSFTGGSYEQYL. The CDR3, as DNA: TGTGCCAGCAGTTTTACGGGGGGCTCCTACGAGCAGTACCTC.

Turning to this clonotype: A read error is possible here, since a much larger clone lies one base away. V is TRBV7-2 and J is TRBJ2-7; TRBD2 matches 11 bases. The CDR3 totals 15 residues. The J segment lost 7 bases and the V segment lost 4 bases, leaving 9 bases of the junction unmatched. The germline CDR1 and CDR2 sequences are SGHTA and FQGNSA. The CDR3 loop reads CASSYITSGRGEQYF. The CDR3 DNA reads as TGTGCCAGCAGCTATATAACTAGCGGGAGAGGGGAGCAGTACTTC.

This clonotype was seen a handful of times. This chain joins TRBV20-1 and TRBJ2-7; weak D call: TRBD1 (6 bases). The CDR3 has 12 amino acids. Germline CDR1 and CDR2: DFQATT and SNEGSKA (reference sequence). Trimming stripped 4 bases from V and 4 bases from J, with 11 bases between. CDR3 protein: CSATRTEYEQYF. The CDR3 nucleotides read TGCAGTGCTACCCGGACAGAATACGAGCAGTACTTC.

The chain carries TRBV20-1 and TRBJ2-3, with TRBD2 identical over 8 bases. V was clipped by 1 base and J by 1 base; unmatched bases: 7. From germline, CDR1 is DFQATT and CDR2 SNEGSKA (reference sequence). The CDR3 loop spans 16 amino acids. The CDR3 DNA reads TGCAGTGCTAGAGTTTCACTAGCGGAGGGCACAGATACGCAGTATTTT. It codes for CSARVSLAEGTDTQYF.

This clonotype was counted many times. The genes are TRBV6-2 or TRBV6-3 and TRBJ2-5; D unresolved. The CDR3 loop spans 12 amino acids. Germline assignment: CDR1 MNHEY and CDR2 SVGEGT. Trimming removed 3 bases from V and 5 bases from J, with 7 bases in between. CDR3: CASSYFTETQYF. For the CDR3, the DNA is TGTGCCAGCAGTTATTTTACGGAGACCCAGTACTTC.

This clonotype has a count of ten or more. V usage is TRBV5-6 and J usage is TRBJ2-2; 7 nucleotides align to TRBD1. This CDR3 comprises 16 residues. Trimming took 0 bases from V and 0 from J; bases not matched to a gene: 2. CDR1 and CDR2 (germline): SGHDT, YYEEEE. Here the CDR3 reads CASSLAGGSNTGELFF. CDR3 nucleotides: TGTGCCAGCAGCTTGGCAGGGGGATCGAACACCGGGGAGCTGTTTTTT.

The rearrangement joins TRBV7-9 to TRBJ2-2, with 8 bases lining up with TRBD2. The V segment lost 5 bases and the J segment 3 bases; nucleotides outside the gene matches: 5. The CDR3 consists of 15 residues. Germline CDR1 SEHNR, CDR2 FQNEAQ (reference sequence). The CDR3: CASSPRTSYTGELFF. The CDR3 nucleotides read TGTGCCAGCAGCCCCCGGACTAGCTACACCGGGGAGCTGTTTTTT. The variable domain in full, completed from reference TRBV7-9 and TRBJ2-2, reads DTGVSQNPRHKITKRGQNVTFRCDPISEHNRLYWYRQTLGQGPEFLTYFQNEAQLEKSRLLSDRFSAERPKGSFSTLEIQRTEQGDSAMYLCASSPRTSYTGELFFGEGSRLTVL.

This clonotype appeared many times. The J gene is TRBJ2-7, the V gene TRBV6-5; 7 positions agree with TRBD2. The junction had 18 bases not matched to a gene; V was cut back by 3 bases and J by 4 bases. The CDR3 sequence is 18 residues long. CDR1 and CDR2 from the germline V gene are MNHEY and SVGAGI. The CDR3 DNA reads TGTGCCAGCAGTTATCGAATCGGGGGGATTGGGGAGCTTTACGAGCAGTACTTC. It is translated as CASSYRIGGIGELYEQYF.

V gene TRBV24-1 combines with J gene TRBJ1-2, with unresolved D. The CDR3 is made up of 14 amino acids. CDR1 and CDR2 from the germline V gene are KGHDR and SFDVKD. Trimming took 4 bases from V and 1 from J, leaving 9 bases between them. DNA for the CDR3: TGTGCCACCAGTGAGGATGACCTTAACTATGGCTACACCTTC. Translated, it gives CATSEDDLNYGYTF.

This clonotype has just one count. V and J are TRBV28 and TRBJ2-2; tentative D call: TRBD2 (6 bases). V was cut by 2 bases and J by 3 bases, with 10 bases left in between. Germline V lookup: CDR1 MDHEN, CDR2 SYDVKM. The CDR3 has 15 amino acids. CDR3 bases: TGTGCCAGCAGTTTAAGGCCGGGGGACACCGGGGAGCTGTTTTTT. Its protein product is CASSLRPGDTGELFF.

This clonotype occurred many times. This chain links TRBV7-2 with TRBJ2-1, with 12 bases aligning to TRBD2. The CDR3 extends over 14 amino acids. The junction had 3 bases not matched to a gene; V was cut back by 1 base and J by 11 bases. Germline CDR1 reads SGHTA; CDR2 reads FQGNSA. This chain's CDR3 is CASSLGLAGGKQFF. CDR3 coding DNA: TGTGCCAGCAGCTTAGGGCTAGCGGGAGGGAAGCAGTTCTTC.

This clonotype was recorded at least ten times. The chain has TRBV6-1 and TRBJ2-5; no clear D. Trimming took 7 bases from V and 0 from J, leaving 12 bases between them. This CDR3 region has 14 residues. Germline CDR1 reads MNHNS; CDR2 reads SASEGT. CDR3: CASKRLSHQETQYF. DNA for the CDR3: TGTGCCAGCAAGCGACTGAGCCACCAAGAGACCCAGTACTTC.

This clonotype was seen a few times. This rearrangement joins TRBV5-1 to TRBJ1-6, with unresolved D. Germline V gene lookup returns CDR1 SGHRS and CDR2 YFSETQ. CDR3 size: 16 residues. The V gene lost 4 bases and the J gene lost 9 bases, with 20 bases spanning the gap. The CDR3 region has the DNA TGCGCCAGCAGCCCCCGGGCCTCTGGGCAGAGTTCACCCCTCCACTTT. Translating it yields CASSPRASGQSSPLHF.

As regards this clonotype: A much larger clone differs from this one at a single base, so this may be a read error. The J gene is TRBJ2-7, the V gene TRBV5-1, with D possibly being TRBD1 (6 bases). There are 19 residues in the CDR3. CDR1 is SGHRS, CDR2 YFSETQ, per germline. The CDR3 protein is CTSSLRTILTGHGSYEQYF. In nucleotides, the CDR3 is TGCACCAGCAGCTTGCGGACGATTCTCACGGGACACGGGTCCTACGAGCAGTACTTC. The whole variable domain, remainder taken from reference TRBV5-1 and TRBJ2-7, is KAGVTQTPRYLIKTRGQQVTLSCSPISGHRSVSWYQQTPGQGLQFLFEYFSETQRNKGNFPGRFSGRQFSNSRSEMNVSTLELGDSALYLCTSSLRTILTGHGSYEQYFGPGTRLTVT.

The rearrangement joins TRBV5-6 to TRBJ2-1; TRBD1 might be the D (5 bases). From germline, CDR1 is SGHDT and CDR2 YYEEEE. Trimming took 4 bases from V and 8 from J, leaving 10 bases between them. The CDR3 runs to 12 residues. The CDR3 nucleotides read TGTGCCAGCAGCATCAGGGCCCATGAGCAGTTCTTC. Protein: CASSIRAHEQFF.

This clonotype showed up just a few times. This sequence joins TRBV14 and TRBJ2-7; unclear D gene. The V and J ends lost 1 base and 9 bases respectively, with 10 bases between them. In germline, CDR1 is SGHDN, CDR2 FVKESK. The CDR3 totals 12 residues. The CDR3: CASSQGRGVQYF. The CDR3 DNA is TGTGCCAGCAGCCAAGGACGTGGCGTGCAGTACTTC.

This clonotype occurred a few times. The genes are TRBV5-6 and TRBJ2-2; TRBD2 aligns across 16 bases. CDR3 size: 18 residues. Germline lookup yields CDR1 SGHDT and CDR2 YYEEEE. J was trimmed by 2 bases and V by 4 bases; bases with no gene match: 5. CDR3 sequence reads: CASSPGTSGRANTGELFF. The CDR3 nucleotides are TGTGCCAGCAGCCCGGGGACTAGCGGGAGGGCTAACACCGGGGAGCTGTTTTTT.

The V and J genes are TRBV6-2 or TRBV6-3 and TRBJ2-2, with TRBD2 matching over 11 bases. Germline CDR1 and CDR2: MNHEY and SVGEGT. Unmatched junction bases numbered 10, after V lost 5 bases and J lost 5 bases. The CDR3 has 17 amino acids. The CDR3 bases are TGTGCCAGCAGTAAGAGAGGGACTAGCGGAATTACCGGGGAGCTGTTTTTT. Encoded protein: CASSKRGTSGITGELFF.

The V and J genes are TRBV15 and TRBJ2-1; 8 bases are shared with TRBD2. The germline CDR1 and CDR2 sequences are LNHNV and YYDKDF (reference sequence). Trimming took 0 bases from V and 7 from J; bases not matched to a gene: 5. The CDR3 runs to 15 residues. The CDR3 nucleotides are TGTGCCACCAGCAGAGAGACGGGGGGGCGTAATGAGCAGTTCTTC. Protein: CATSRETGGRNEQFF.

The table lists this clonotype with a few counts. CDR3 coding DNA: TGCGCCAGCAGCCAGATACTGCCAGGACAGGACTATAATTCACCCCTCCACTTT. Residues: CASSQILPGQDYNSPLHF. The V and J genes are TRBV4-3 and TRBJ1-6; the match to TRBD1 covers 7 bases. Germline CDR1 is LGHNA and CDR2 is YSLEER. Unmatched junction bases numbered 11, after V lost 3 bases and J lost 3 bases. This CDR3 has 18 amino acids.

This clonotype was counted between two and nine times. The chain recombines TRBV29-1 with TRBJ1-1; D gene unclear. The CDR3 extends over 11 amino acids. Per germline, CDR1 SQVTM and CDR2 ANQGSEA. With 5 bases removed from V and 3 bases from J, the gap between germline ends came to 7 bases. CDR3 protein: CSVREDTEAFF. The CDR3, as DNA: TGCAGCGTTAGGGAGGACACTGAAGCTTTCTTT.